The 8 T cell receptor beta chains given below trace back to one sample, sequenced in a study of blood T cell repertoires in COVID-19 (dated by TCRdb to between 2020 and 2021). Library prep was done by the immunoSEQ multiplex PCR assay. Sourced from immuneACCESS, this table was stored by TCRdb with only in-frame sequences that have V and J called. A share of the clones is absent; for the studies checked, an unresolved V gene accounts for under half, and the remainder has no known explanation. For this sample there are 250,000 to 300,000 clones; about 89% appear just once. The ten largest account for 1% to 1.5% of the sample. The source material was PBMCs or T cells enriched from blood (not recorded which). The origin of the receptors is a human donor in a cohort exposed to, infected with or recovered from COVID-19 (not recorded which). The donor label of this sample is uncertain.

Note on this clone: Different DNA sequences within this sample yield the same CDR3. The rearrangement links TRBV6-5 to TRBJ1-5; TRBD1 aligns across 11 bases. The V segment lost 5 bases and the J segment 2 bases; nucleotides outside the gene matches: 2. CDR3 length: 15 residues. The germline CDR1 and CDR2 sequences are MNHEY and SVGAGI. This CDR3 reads CASSPGQGGNQPQHF. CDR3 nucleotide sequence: TGTGCCAGCAGTCCGGGACAGGGGGGCAATCAGCCCCAGCATTTT.

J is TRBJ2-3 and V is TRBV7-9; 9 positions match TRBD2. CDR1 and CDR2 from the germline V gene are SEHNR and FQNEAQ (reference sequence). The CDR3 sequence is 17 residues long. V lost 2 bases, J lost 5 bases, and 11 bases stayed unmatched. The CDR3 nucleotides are TGTGCCAGCAGCTTACGCGGGGGGGATTACCTCGGAGATACGCAGTATTTT. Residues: CASSLRGGDYLGDTQYF.

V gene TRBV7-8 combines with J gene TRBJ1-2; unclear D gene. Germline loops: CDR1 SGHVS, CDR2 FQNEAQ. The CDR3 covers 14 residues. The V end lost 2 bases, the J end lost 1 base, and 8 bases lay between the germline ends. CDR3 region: CASSLTQVNYGYTF. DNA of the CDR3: TGTGCCAGCAGCTTAACACAAGTTAACTATGGCTACACCTTC.

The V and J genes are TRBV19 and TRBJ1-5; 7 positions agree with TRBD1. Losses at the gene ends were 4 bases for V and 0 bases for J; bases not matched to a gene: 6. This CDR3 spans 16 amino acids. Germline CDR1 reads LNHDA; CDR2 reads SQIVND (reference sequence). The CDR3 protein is CASSTRGQSSNQPQHF. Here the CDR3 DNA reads TGTGCCAGTAGTACGAGGGGACAGAGTAGCAATCAGCCCCAGCATTTT.

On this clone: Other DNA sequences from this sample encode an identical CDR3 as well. The DNA for the CDR3 is TGTGCCAGCAGCTTAGAAGGGGTTGGCACAGATACGCAGTATTTT. Translated: CASSLEGVGTDTQYF. The chain is built from TRBV7-2 and TRBJ2-3; weak D call: TRBD1 (5 bases). Trimming removed 1 base at V and 1 base at J, with 9 bases between. This CDR3 spans 15 amino acids. CDR1 is SGHTA, CDR2 FQGNSA, per germline.

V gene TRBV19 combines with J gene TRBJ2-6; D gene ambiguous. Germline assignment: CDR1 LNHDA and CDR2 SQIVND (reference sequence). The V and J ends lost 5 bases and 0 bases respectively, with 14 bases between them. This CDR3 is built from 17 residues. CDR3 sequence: CASSPKQHFSGANVLTF. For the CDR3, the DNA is TGTGCCAGTAGTCCAAAACAGCATTTCTCTGGGGCCAACGTCCTGACTTTC.

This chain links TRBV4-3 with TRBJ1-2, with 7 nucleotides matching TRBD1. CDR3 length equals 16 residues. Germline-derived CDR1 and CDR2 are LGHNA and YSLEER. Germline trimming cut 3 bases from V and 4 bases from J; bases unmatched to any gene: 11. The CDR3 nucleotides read TGCGCCAGCAGCCAGGAAAGGGTAGGGACAGTCTATGGCTACACCTTC. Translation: CASSQERVGTVYGYTF.

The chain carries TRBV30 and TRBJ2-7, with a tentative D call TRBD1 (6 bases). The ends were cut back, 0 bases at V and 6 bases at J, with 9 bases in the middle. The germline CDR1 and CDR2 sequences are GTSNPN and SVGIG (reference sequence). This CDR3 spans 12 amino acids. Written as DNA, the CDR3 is TGTGCCTGGAGTGTACAACAGGGCGAGCAGTACTTC. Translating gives CAWSVQQGEQYF.